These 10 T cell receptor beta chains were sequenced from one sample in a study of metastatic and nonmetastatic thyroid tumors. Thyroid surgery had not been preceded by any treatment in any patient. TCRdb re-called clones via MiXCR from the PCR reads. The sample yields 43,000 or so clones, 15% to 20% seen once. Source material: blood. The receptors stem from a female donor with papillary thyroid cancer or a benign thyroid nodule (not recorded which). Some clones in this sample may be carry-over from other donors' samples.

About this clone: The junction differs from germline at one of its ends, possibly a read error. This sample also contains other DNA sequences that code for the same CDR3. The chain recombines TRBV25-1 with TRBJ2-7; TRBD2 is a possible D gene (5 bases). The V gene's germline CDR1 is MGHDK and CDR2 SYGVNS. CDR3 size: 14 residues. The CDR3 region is CASALAGGIYEQYF. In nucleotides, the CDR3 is TGTGCCAGCGCCCTAGCAGGAGGTATATACGAACAGTACTTC.

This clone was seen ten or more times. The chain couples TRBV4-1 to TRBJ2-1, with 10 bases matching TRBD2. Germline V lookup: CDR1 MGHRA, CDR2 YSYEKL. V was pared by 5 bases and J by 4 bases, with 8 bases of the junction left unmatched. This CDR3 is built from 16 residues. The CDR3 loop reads CASSKTSGVLYNEQFF. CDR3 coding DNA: TGCGCCAGCAGCAAAACTAGCGGGGTTCTATACAATGAGCAGTTCTTC.

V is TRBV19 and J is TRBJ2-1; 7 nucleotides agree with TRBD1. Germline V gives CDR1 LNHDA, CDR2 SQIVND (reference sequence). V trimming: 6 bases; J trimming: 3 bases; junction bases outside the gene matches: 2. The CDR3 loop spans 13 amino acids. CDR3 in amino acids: CASSGTDYNEQFF. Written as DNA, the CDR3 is TGTGCCAGTAGCGGGACAGACTACAATGAGCAGTTCTTC.

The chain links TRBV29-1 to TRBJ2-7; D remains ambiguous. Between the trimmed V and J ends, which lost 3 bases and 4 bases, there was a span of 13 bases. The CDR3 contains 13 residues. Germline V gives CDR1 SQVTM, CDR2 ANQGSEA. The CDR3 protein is CSVDGQVRYEQYF. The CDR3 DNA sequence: TGCAGCGTTGACGGGCAGGTGCGATACGAGCAGTACTTC.

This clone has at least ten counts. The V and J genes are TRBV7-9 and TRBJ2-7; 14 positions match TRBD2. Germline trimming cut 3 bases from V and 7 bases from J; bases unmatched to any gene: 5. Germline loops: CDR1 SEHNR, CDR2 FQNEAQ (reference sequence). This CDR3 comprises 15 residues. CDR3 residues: CASSLTSGRAGEQYF. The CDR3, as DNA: TGTGCCAGCAGCTTGACTAGCGGGAGGGCGGGGGAGCAGTACTTC.

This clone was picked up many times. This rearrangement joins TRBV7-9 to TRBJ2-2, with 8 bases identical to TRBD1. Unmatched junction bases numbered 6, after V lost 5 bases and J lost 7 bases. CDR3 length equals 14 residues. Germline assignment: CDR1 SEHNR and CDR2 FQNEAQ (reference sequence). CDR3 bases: TGTGCCAGCAGCCTTCGGACAGGGATCGGGGAGCTGTTTTTT. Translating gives CASSLRTGIGELFF. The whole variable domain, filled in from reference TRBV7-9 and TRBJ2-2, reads DTGVSQNPRHKITKRGQNVTFRCDPISEHNRLYWYRQTLGQGPEFLTYFQNEAQLEKSRLLSDRFSAERPKGSFSTLEIQRTEQGDSAMYLCASSLRTGIGELFFGEGSRLTVL.

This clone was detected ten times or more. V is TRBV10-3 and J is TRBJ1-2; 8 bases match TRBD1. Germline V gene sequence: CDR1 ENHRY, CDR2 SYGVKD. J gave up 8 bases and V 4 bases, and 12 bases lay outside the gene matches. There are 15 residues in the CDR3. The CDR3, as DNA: TGTGCCATCAGTGGCGGGACAGGCGGAGTCGGAGGCTACACCTTC. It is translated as CAISGGTGGVGGYTF.

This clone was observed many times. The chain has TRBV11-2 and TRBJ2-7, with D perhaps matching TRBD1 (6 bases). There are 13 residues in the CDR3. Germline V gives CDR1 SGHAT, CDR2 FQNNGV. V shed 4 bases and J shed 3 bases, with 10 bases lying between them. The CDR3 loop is CASSSRQDYEQYF. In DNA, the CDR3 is TGTGCCAGCAGCTCCAGACAGGACTACGAGCAGTACTTC.

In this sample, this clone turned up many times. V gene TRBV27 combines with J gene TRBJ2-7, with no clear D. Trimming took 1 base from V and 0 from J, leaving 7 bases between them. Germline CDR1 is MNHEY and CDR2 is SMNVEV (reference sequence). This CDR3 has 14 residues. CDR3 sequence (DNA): TGTGCCAGCAGTTTATTGCCGGTCTCCTACGAGCAGTACTTC. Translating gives CASSLLPVSYEQYF.

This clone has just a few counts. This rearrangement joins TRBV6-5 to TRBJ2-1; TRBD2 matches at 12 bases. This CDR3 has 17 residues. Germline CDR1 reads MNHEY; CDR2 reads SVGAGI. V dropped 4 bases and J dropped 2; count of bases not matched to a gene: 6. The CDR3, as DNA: TGTGCCAGCAGTTCCCCGACTAGCGGGAGTGCCTACAATGAGCAGTTCTTC. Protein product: CASSSPTSGSAYNEQFF.